Only a few counts were recorded for the clone carrying this T cell receptor beta chain. The sample originates from a study of cytomegalovirus exposure and HLA in healthy donors. Both 60 Vbeta primers and 13 Jbeta primers went into the PCR. Here immunoSEQ multiplex PCR was the method, and the copy in TCRdb shows in-frame clones only, minus some. Of 95,000 to 150,000 clones in the sample, about three fifths were seen once. CDR1 and CDR2 from the germline V gene are MNHEY and SMNVEV (reference sequence). V dropped 0 bases and J dropped 6 bases, with 12 bases sitting between them. The CDR3 totals 14 residues.

This TCR derives from a woman in her forties in good health and CMV-seropositive. Sequencing used PBMCs. The V gene is TRBV27, the J gene TRBJ2-7, with D possibly matching TRBD2 (6 bases). CDR3 residues: CASSLSVRGGEQYF. In DNA, the CDR3 is TGTGCCAGCAGTTTATCGGTGCGGGGCGGCGAGCAGTACTTC.